A selection of T cell receptor beta chains follows, all from one sample in a study of blood T cells in healthy people across ages. MiXCR was run by TCRdb on the 5' RACE reads, yielding one entry per CDR3 protein. The table has about 1.6 million distinct CDR3 sequences, almost 35% seen once. The sequencing sample was made of blood. The receptors stem from a woman aged 25 to 39 in good health. Each CDR3 is given with its conserved first and last residue. A D gene is named only where the DNA matches it firmly. Where a row states a size, it is once, few, many or the class of an expanded clone; other rows omit it.

j_call d_call v_call clone_size cdr3_aa cdr3_nt
TRBJ2-5 TRBD1 TRBV27 NA CASSLDRGGGETQYF TGTGCCAGCAGTTTGGACAGGGGGGGAGGAGAGACCCAGTACTTC
TRBJ2-7 NA TRBV29-1 many CSVDLGAYEQYF TGCAGCGTTGATTTAGGTGCCTACGAGCAGTACTTC
TRBJ2-3 TRBD2 TRBV10-3 many CAISESAGGPKDTQYF TGTGCCATCAGTGAGTCGGCGGGAGGGCCGAAAGATACGCAGTATTTT
TRBJ2-1 NA TRBV27 NA CASSSPLGPQRHNEQFF TGTGCCAGCAGTTCCCCCCTGGGGCCCCAGCGACACAATGAGCAGTTCTTC
TRBJ1-5 NA TRBV30 many CAWSDRDQPQHF TGTGCCTGGAGCGACCGAGATCAGCCCCAGCATTTT
TRBJ2-7 TRBD2 TRBV20-1 NA CSVRGLQFTYEQYF TGCAGTGTAAGGGGACTACAGTTCACCTACGAGCAGTACTTC
TRBJ2-2 NA TRBV5-4 once CASNSGNKVPGELFF TGTGCCAGCAACTCGGGAAATAAAGTCCCCGGGGAGCTGTTTTTT
TRBJ2-1 NA TRBV5-4 NA CASSLGKSNEQFF TGTGCCAGCAGCTTGGGAAAGAGTAATGAGCAGTTCTTC
TRBJ2-7 NA TRBV20-1 NA CSAKGAGSTHEQYF TGCAGTGCTAAGGGTGCCGGGAGCACCCACGAGCAGTACTTC
TRBJ2-7 NA TRBV7-6 NA CASSPIEVLQATYEQYF TGTGCCAGCAGCCCGATCGAAGTCCTTCAAGCGACCTACGAGCAGTACTTC
TRBJ1-2 TRBD1 TRBV20-1 NA CSARDDRGIGYTF TGCAGTGCTAGAGATGACAGGGGGATCGGCTACACCTTC
TRBJ1-1 TRBD1 TRBV11-2 NA CASKPDRVVYTEAFF TGTGCCAGCAAACCGGACAGGGTGGTATACACTGAAGCTTTCTTT
TRBJ2-5 TRBD1 TRBV7-2 NA CASSLARTGGLETRYF TGTGCCAGCAGCTTAGCGCGCACAGGGGGATTGGAGACCCGGTACTTC
TRBJ2-7 TRBD2 TRBV6-2/TRBV6-3 NA CASSYPASGRSIDEQYF TGTGCCAGCAGTTATCCCGCTAGCGGGAGGAGTATCGACGAGCAGTACTTC
TRBJ2-2 NA TRBV7-3 NA CASSWVRDSAGELFF TGTGCCAGCAGCTGGGTGCGGGACTCGGCCGGGGAGCTGTTTTTT
TRBJ1-2 TRBD1 TRBV20-1 NA CSARDSGGAANYGYTF TGCAGTGCTAGAGATTCAGGGGGGGCAGCTAACTATGGCTACACCTTC
TRBJ2-1 TRBD2 TRBV9 few CASSISGTPYNEQFF TGTGCCAGCAGCATTAGCGGGACCCCCTACAATGAGCAGTTCTTC
TRBJ2-3 NA TRBV5-1 NA CASSLGDDIQDTQYF TGCGCCAGCAGCTTGGGAGACGACATCCAGGATACGCAGTATTTT
TRBJ2-3 TRBD2 TRBV15 NA CATSRVGLAGGPGTDTQYF TGTGCCACCAGCAGAGTTGGACTAGCGGGAGGGCCCGGCACAGATACGCAGTATTTT
TRBJ1-6 NA TRBV2 NA CASIAGSGSPLHF TGTGCCAGCATCGCAGGGTCAGGTTCACCCCTCCACTTT
TRBJ1-2 NA TRBV20-1 NA CSAPGVQNLYGYTF TGCAGTGCCCCCGGTGTCCAGAACCTCTATGGCTACACCTTC
TRBJ2-3 NA TRBV30 NA CAWSRDLSTDTQYF TGTGCCTGGAGTCGGGACCTTAGCACAGATACGCAGTATTTT
TRBJ2-7 NA TRBV6-1 NA CASSAGTSTEQYF TGTGCCAGCAGTGCAGGGACTTCTACCGAGCAGTACTTT
TRBJ2-7 NA TRBV7-6 NA CASSLEFGRDRYEQYF TGTGCCAGCAGCTTAGAATTCGGCAGGGACCGGTACGAGCAGTACTTC
TRBJ2-3 NA TRBV29-1 few CSVEYTPLDTQYF TGCAGCGTTGAGTACACACCCTTAGATACGCAGTATTTT
TRBJ2-7 NA TRBV7-6 NA CASSATGAGYEQYF TGTGCCAGCAGCGCCACGGGGGCAGGCTACGAGCAGTACTTC
TRBJ2-7 NA TRBV5-1 many CASSFDNEQYF TGCGCCAGCAGCTTCGACAACGAGCAGTACTTC
TRBJ1-2 NA TRBV10-2 few CATDDGRYGYTF TGCGCCACCGACGACGGGAGGTATGGCTACACCTTC
TRBJ1-1 NA TRBV12-3/TRBV12-4 NA CASSVMAANTEAFF TGTGCCAGCAGCGTCATGGCGGCGAACACTGAAGCTTTCTTT
TRBJ2-7 TRBD2 TRBV27 NA CASSSGLGMGEQYF TGTGCCAGCAGTTCAGGACTAGGTATGGGCGAGCAGTACTTC
TRBJ2-7 NA TRBV6-1 NA CASSDGAPSYEQYF TGTGCCAGCAGCGACGGGGCCCCCTCCTACGAGCAGTACTTC
TRBJ2-7 TRBD2 TRBV7-9 few CASSLATSGGGEQYF TGTGCCAGCAGCTTAGCGACTAGCGGGGGAGGCGAGCAGTACTTC
TRBJ2-1 TRBD1 TRBV11-1 many CASSRILTPGQGYLGPLNEQFF TGTGCCAGCAGCCGGATTCTAACACCCGGACAGGGGTATCTAGGGCCTCTCAATGAGCAGTTCTTC
TRBJ1-1 TRBD1 TRBV28 NA CASSSGQGAWTEAFF TGTGCCAGCAGTTCTGGACAGGGGGCATGGACTGAAGCTTTCTTT
TRBJ1-3 NA TRBV3-1 NA CASSQGPLSANTIYF TGTGCCAGCAGCCAAGGGCCCCTTTCGGCAAACACCATATATTTT
TRBJ2-1 TRBD2 TRBV9 NA CASSGRLGGTSEQFF TGTGCCAGCAGCGGGCGGCTCGGGGGGACCAGTGAGCAGTTCTTC
TRBJ1-6 NA TRBV6-5 NA CASSPGVGSPLHF TGTGCCAGCAGTCCCGGGGTGGGTTCACCCCTCCACTTT
TRBJ2-7 NA TRBV20-1 few CSARQPPNSYEQYF TGCAGTGCTAGACAGCCACCCAACTCCTACGAGCAGTACTTC
TRBJ1-2 NA TRBV7-9 NA CASSPQTDDYGYTF TGTGCCAGCAGCCCGCAGACAGACGACTATGGCTACACCTTC
TRBJ2-7 NA TRBV18 NA CASSPNRVYEQYF TGTGCCAGCTCACCAAACAGGGTTTACGAGCAGTACTTC
TRBJ2-1 NA TRBV5-1 few CASSSSGRPNEQFF TGCGCCAGCAGCTCCTCGGGACGCCCAAATGAGCAGTTCTTC
TRBJ2-7 TRBD1 TRBV4-1 few CASSQRQGVNYEQYF TGCGCCAGCAGCCAACGACAGGGGGTAAACTACGAGCAGTACTTC
TRBJ2-3 NA TRBV5-1 few CASSPEGRGGTDTQYF TGCGCCAGCAGCCCTGAGGGCAGGGGGGGCACAGATACGCAGTATTTT
TRBJ2-1 NA TRBV5-1 NA CTSREGTPTYNEQFF TGCACCAGCAGGGAGGGGACACCTACCTACAATGAGCAGTTCTTC
TRBJ2-7 NA TRBV3-1 NA CASSQDRGLTGNEQYF TGTGCCAGCAGCCAAGATCGGGGCCTTACAGGCAACGAGCAGTACTTC
TRBJ1-1 NA TRBV7-9 NA CASSRTTASPEAFF TGTGCCAGCAGCCGAACGACCGCGTCCCCTGAAGCTTTCTTT
TRBJ1-6 NA TRBV15 few CATSRVLQSNSPLHF TGTGCCACCAGCAGAGTGTTACAGTCTAATTCACCCCTCCACTTT
TRBJ1-2 TRBD1 TRBV20-1 NA CSASRTGGINGYTF TGCAGTGCTTCCCGGACAGGGGGCATCAATGGCTACACCTTC
TRBJ2-5 TRBD2 TRBV4-1 NA CASSLGTSPETQYF TGCGCCAGCAGCCTCGGGACTAGCCCAGAGACCCAGTACTTC
TRBJ2-7 NA TRBV3-1 few CASRPGGGRDQYF TGTGCCAGCAGGCCGGGGGGCGGCAGAGACCAGTACTTC
TRBJ1-4 NA TRBV27 NA CASSLTPYGEKLFF TGTGCCAGCAGTTTAACTCCCTACGGGGAAAAACTGTTTTTT
TRBJ1-4 NA TRBV9 few CASSVGGASNEKLFF TGTGCCAGCAGCGTAGGGGGCGCAAGTAATGAAAAACTGTTTTTT
TRBJ2-7 TRBD1 TRBV2 few CASSERTGGLYEQYF TGTGCCAGCAGTGAAAGGACAGGGGGCCTCTACGAGCAGTACTTC
TRBJ1-5 NA TRBV20-1 NA CSARESTGGQPQHF TGCAGTGCTAGAGAGAGCACGGGGGGTCAGCCCCAGCATTTT